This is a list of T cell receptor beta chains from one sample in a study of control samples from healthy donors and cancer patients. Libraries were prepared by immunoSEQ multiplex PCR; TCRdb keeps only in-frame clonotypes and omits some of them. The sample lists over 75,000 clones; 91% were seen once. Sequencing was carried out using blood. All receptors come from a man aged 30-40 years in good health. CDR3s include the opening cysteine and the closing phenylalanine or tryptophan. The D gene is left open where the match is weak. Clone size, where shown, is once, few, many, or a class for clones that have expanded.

CDR3: CATPLNPTGIKTQYF
DNA: TGTGCCACCCCCCTTAACCCGACAGGGATAAAGACCCAGTACTTC
J: TRBJ2-5
V: TRBV24-1
size: .
D: TRBD1

CDR3: CASSTLGQGYYEQYF
DNA: TGTGCCAGTAGTACCCTGGGACAGGGGTACTACGAGCAGTACTTC
J: TRBJ2-7
V: TRBV19
size: .
D: TRBD1

CDR3: CASSDGYTEAFF
DNA: TGTGCCAGCAGTGACGGTTACACTGAAGCTTTCTTT
J: TRBJ1-1
V: TRBV6-1
size: .
D: .

CDR3: CASSVNSRVDSGNTIYF
DNA: TGTGCCAGCAGCGTCAATTCTCGGGTTGACTCTGGAAACACCATATATTTT
J: TRBJ1-3
V: TRBV9
size: .
D: .

CDR3: CASSEKPTGVSPLHF
DNA: TGTGCCAGCAGTGAAAAGCCCACAGGGGTTTCACCCCTCCACTTT
J: TRBJ1-6
V: TRBV2
size: .
D: TRBD1

CDR3: CAIRDMQRQYF
DNA: TGTGCCATCAGGGACATGCAGCGGCAGTACTTC
J: TRBJ2-7
V: TRBV10-3
size: .
D: .

CDR3: CASSKYPYDADRGSGELFF
DNA: TGTGCCAGTAGTAAATACCCTTACGACGCGGACAGGGGGTCCGGGGAGCTGTTTTTT
J: TRBJ2-2
V: TRBV19
size: .
D: TRBD1

CDR3: CASSAVEKVNEKLFF
DNA: TGTGCCAGCAGCGCCGTCGAAAAAGTTAATGAAAAACTGTTTTTT
J: TRBJ1-4
V: TRBV14
size: few
D: .

CDR3: CSVSLGGSGGNTIYF
DNA: TGCAGCGTCTCTCTCGGAGGGAGCGGTGGAAACACCATATATTTT
J: TRBJ1-3
V: TRBV29-1
size: .
D: .

CDR3: CASSVRLDTQYF
DNA: TGCGCCAGCTCCGTCCGACTCGATACGCAGTATTTT
J: TRBJ2-3
V: TRBV10-1
size: .
D: .

CDR3: CASSLEVQETQYF
DNA: TGTGCCAGCAGCTTAGAGGTCCAAGAGACCCAGTACTTC
J: TRBJ2-5
V: TRBV7-9
size: .
D: .

CDR3: CASSQYDRRDSGNYGYTF
DNA: TGTGCCAGCAGCCAATATGATCGACGGGACAGTGGAAACTATGGCTACACCTTC
J: TRBJ1-2
V: TRBV3-1/TRBV3-2
size: .
D: TRBD1

CDR3: CATSRGGRGHNQPQHF
DNA: TGTGCCACCAGCAGAGGGGGCAGGGGCCACAATCAGCCCCAGCATTTT
J: TRBJ1-5
V: TRBV15
size: .
D: .

CDR3: CASSSYSYNEQFF
DNA: TGTGCCAGCAGTTCTTACTCCTACAATGAGCAGTTCTTC
J: TRBJ2-1
V: TRBV12-3/TRBV12-4
size: .
D: .

CDR3: CASSLGRGTDTQYF
DNA: TGCGCCAGCAGCTTGGGCCGGGGAACAGATACGCAGTATTTT
J: TRBJ2-3
V: TRBV5-1
size: .
D: .

CDR3: CASSRGWGPSTDTQYF
DNA: TGTGCCAGCAGCCGAGGGTGGGGCCCGAGCACAGATACGCAGTATTTT
J: TRBJ2-3
V: TRBV7-8
size: .
D: .

CDR3: CASSPLLGDTQYF
DNA: TGTGCCAGCAGCCCCCTTTTGGGAGATACGCAGTATTTT
J: TRBJ2-3
V: TRBV27
size: .
D: .

CDR3: CASSLEEDSNYGYTF
DNA: TGCGCCAGCAGCTTGGAAGAAGACAGCAACTATGGCTACACCTTC
J: TRBJ1-2
V: TRBV5-1
size: .
D: .

CDR3: CASSDGRETQYF
DNA: TGCGCCAGCAGTGACGGTAGAGAGACCCAGTACTTC
J: TRBJ2-5
V: TRBV10-1
size: once
D: .

CDR3: CASSLPGTEVYEQYF
DNA: TGTGCCAGCAGTCTTCCCGGGACAGAGGTTTACGAGCAGTACTTC
J: TRBJ2-7
V: TRBV6-2/TRBV6-3
size: .
D: TRBD1

CDR3: CASSFRGANVLTF
DNA: TGTGCCAGCAGCTTCAGGGGGGCCAACGTCCTGACTTTC
J: TRBJ2-6
V: TRBV5-4
size: .
D: .

CDR3: CATSRDPVETQYF
DNA: TGTGCCACCAGCAGAGATCCAGTAGAGACCCAGTACTTC
J: TRBJ2-5
V: TRBV15
size: .
D: .

CDR3: CAWRAGTNTDTQYF
DNA: TGTGCCTGGAGAGCAGGGACAAACACAGATACGCAGTATTTT
J: TRBJ2-3
V: TRBV30
size: .
D: .

CDR3: CASSREGNQPQHF
DNA: TGTGCCAGCAGTCGTGAGGGTAATCAGCCCCAGCATTTT
J: TRBJ1-5
V: TRBV6-5
size: .
D: .

CDR3: CASSEWDNTIYF
DNA: TGTGCCAGCAGTGAATGGGATAACACCATATATTTT
J: TRBJ1-3
V: TRBV25-1
size: .
D: .

CDR3: CASSPGAYNEQFF
DNA: TGTGCCAGCAGCCCCGGGGCCTACAATGAGCAGTTCTTC
J: TRBJ2-1
V: TRBV5-4
size: .
D: .

CDR3: CASRQGRNYEQYF
DNA: TGTGCCAGCAGGCAAGGGCGGAACTACGAGCAGTACTTC
J: TRBJ2-7
V: TRBV7-8
size: .
D: .

CDR3: CASSHRDREYGYTF
DNA: TGCGCCAGCAGCCATCGGGACAGGGAGTATGGCTACACCTTC
J: TRBJ1-2
V: TRBV4-1
size: .
D: TRBD1

CDR3: CASSQAWAHGAFF
DNA: TGCGCCAGCAGCCAAGCTTGGGCCCATGGGGCTTTCTTT
J: TRBJ1-1
V: TRBV4-3
size: .
D: .

CDR3: CASSFSPYEQYF
DNA: TGTGCCAGCAGTTTCTCACCCTACGAGCAGTACTTC
J: TRBJ2-7
V: TRBV6-2/TRBV6-3
size: once
D: .

CDR3: CASSPGGDYTEAFF
DNA: TGTGCCAGCAGCCCTGGGGGTGATTACACTGAAGCTTTCTTT
J: TRBJ1-1
V: TRBV5-4
size: .
D: .

CDR3: CASSKGGLAGGYEQYF
DNA: TGTGCCAGCAGCAAAGGTGGTCTAGCGGGGGGCTACGAGCAGTACTTC
J: TRBJ2-7
V: TRBV21-1
size: .
D: .

CDR3: CASSILWLGTNTEAFF
DNA: TGTGCCAGTAGTATCCTTTGGTTGGGCACGAACACTGAAGCTTTCTTT
J: TRBJ1-1
V: TRBV19
size: .
D: .

CDR3: CASSQAGRYEQYF
DNA: TGTGCCAGCAGCCAAGCGGGGCGCTACGAGCAGTACTTC
J: TRBJ2-7
V: TRBV3-1/TRBV3-2
size: .
D: .

CDR3: CASSSSGARFQETQYF
DNA: TGTGCCAGCAGTTCTAGCGGGGCCCGCTTTCAAGAGACCCAGTACTTC
J: TRBJ2-5
V: TRBV6-5
size: .
D: TRBD2

CDR3: CASSPGLGTGELFF
DNA: TGTGCCAGCAGCCCGGGGTTAGGCACCGGGGAGCTGTTTTTT
J: TRBJ2-2
V: TRBV6-4
size: once
D: .

CDR3: CASSSKGGTSGSRTDTQYF
DNA: TGTGCCAGCAGCTCGAAGGGGGGGACTAGCGGGAGTAGGACAGATACGCAGTATTTT
J: TRBJ2-3
V: TRBV5-5
size: .
D: TRBD2

CDR3: CATSSGRDEQYF
DNA: TGTGCCACCTCAAGCGGACGGGACGAGCAGTACTTC
J: TRBJ2-7
V: TRBV15
size: .
D: .

CDR3: CATSRDPTSGYNEQFF
DNA: TGTGCCACCAGCAGAGATCCCACTAGCGGGTACAATGAGCAGTTCTTC
J: TRBJ2-1
V: TRBV15
size: .
D: TRBD2

CDR3: CASSYLRRDRYEQFF
DNA: TGTGCCAGCAGTTACTTAAGACGCGATCGGTATGAGCAGTTCTTC
J: TRBJ2-1
V: TRBV6-5
size: .
D: .

CDR3: CASSLVGAGNEKLFF
DNA: TGTGCCAGCAGCTTAGTGGGAGCCGGAAATGAAAAACTGTTTTTT
J: TRBJ1-4
V: TRBV7-8
size: .
D: .

CDR3: CASSTGQGRDIQYF
DNA: TGTGCCAGTAGTACTGGACAGGGGAGGGACATTCAGTACTTC
J: TRBJ2-4
V: TRBV19
size: .
D: TRBD1

CDR3: CASSQVPGLRTYEQYF
DNA: TGCGCCAGCAGCCAAGTTCCGGGACTAAGGACCTACGAGCAGTACTTC
J: TRBJ2-7
V: TRBV4-1
size: once
D: TRBD2

CDR3: CAISGERLAGSVPQYF
DNA: TGTGCCATCAGTGGGGAAAGACTAGCGGGATCGGTGCCCCAGTACTTC
J: TRBJ2-5
V: TRBV10-3
size: once
D: TRBD2

CDR3: CSVAYGIGPFEQYF
DNA: TGCAGCGTCGCCTATGGGATTGGCCCTTTCGAGCAGTACTTC
J: TRBJ2-7
V: TRBV29-1
size: few
D: .